Listed below are T cell receptor beta chains from one sample, sequenced in a study of response to subunit inactivated influenza vaccine. TCRdb reprocessed the RT-PCR reads with MiXCR, giving one entry per CDR3 protein. The sample yields about 540,000 distinct CDR3 sequences, 20% to 25% seen once. These data also formed part of another study, on T cells expressing NK-cell markers.

Sequenced here: CD4+ T cells sorted from PBMCs, sampled less than 13 days after vaccination. Receptor source: a man aged 50-59 years who received an inactivated influenza vaccine. Each CDR3 is given with its conserved first and last residue. D genes are given only for firm matches. Part of the rows lack a size; the others show once, few, many or a class for expanded clones.

v_gene	d_gene	j_gene	abundance	CDR3nt	CDR3aa
TRBV6-1	.	TRBJ1-3	few	TGTGCCAGCAACTCGTGGGACTCTGGAAACACCATATATTTT	CASNSWDSGNTIYF
TRBV20-1	TRBD2	TRBJ2-1	few	TGCAGTGCTAGGGACTCGGGAGGCACGAGCTCCTACAATGAGCAGTTCTTC	CSARDSGGTSSYNEQFF
TRBV5-1	.	TRBJ1-2	few	TGCGCCAGCAGCGGCAGGCATGGCTACACCTTC	CASSGRHGYTF
TRBV6-1	TRBD2	TRBJ2-5	.	TGTGCCAGCAAGAGGAGCGGGAGTGAAGAGACCCAGTACTTC	CASKRSGSEETQYF
TRBV3-1	TRBD2	TRBJ2-4	.	TGTGCCAGCAGCCAAGCGGGAGGGGGAGACATTCAGTACTTC	CASSQAGGGDIQYF
TRBV5-6	.	TRBJ2-5	.	TGTGCCAGCAGCTTGGGACCAGAGGCTACGGAGACCCAGTACTTC	CASSLGPEATETQYF
TRBV3-1	.	TRBJ2-7	.	TGTGCCAGCTCCGGAGGGTACTACGAGCAGTACTTC	CASSGGYYEQYF
TRBV7-7	TRBD2	TRBJ2-1	.	TGTGCCAGCAGCCAGCGGGACTCATTTACAGAGCAGTTCTTC	CASSQRDSFTEQFF
TRBV24-1	TRBD2	TRBJ2-3	.	TGTGCCACCAGTGACCCCCGCGCGAGACTAGCGGGGATGGCACCCGATACGCAGTATTTT	CATSDPRARLAGMAPDTQYF
TRBV7-2	TRBD2	TRBJ2-7	few	TGTGCCAGCAGCGTAGACGCGGGGGGGCGTGAGCAGTACTTC	CASSVDAGGREQYF
TRBV29-1	.	TRBJ1-1	.	TGCAGCGTCGCCTCAGGGGTCACTGAAGCTTTCTTT	CSVASGVTEAFF
TRBV7-2	TRBD2	TRBJ2-2	few	TGTGCCAGCAGCCCCCGGACTAGCGGTGTCACCGGGGAGCTGTTTTTT	CASSPRTSGVTGELFF
TRBV29-1	.	TRBJ2-3	.	TGCAGCACTACCGCGAGGGAGTACACAGATACGCAGTATTTT	CSTTAREYTDTQYF
TRBV12-5	.	TRBJ2-1	few	TGTGCTAGTCGACCCCCGGGACGTAATGAGCAGTTCTTC	CASRPPGRNEQFF
TRBV4-2	.	TRBJ2-7	.	TGTGCCAGCAGCCAAGGGAGTCGCGAGCAGTACTTC	CASSQGSREQYF
TRBV6-2/TRBV6-3	TRBD1	TRBJ1-5	.	TGTGCCAGCACTGCCCGGGACAGGGATGGACAGCCCCAGCATTTT	CASTARDRDGQPQHF
TRBV12-3/TRBV12-4	.	TRBJ1-3	.	TGTGCCAGCAGTTTCGCGGGGGGTGCCGGAAACACCATATATTTT	CASSFAGGAGNTIYF
TRBV10-3	.	TRBJ1-4	few	TGTGCCATCAGTTCGGCAACTAATGAAAAACTGTTTTTT	CAISSATNEKLFF
TRBV7-2	.	TRBJ2-2	.	TGTGCCAGCAGCTTGTCAGTTCCGTACACCGGGGAGCTGTTTTTT	CASSLSVPYTGELFF
TRBV18	.	TRBJ1-1	.	TGTGCCAGCTCACCACTGGTAACTGAAGCTTTCTTT	CASSPLVTEAFF
TRBV5-1	.	TRBJ2-7	.	TGCGCCAGTTCGACAGCACCTACGGCCGAGCAGTACTTC	CASSTAPTAEQYF
TRBV2	.	TRBJ2-7	.	TGTGCCAGCAGTGTTAGTTACTACGAGCAGTACTTC	CASSVSYYEQYF
TRBV29-1	.	TRBJ2-7	.	TGCAGCGTTGAATCCCCACGATGGGGGAGCGCGTACGAGCAGTACTTC	CSVESPRWGSAYEQYF
TRBV27	.	TRBJ2-2	.	TGTGCCAGCAGTTTCCAGGGCGGGGAGCTGTTTTTT	CASSFQGGELFF
TRBV5-8	.	TRBJ2-3	many	TGTGCCAGCAGCTTCTTATCACAGGCCTGGGGCACGCAGTATTTT	CASSFLSQAWGTQYF
TRBV6-2/TRBV6-3	TRBD1	TRBJ2-1	few	TGTGCCAGCAGTAGACAGGGGGGAGAAGAGCAGTTCTTC	CASSRQGGEEQFF
TRBV3-1	.	TRBJ1-5	few	TGTGCCAGCAGCCAAGGACACCGGTTTGGACAGCCCCAGCATTTT	CASSQGHRFGQPQHF
TRBV3-1	TRBD1	TRBJ2-3	.	TGTGCCAGCAGCCCTTTGCGGGACAGGGTCACAGATACGCAGTATTTT	CASSPLRDRVTDTQYF
TRBV18	.	TRBJ2-7	many	TGTGCCAGCTCCCTGGAGTTCTACGAGCAGTACTTC	CASSLEFYEQYF
TRBV12-5	.	TRBJ2-1	.	TGTGCTTGTGGTTTAGACGATGAGCAGTTCTTC	CACGLDDEQFF